A single T cell receptor (beta chain) is shown here with its context. Using immunoSEQ multiplex PCR, the repertoire was profiled, and TCRdb retains in-frame clones only, with some absent. Among 150,000 to 200,000 clones, roughly four fifths were seen once, and the ten largest hold under 5.5%. These data belong to a study of blood T cell repertoires in COVID-19. Study-wide context: In each case, the material was cDNA or gDNA derived from T cells, B-cell-depleted T cells, or PBMCs.

CDR3 length: 16 amino acids. Trimming stripped 5 bases from V and 7 bases from J, with 20 bases between. Germline CDR1 reads PRHDT; CDR2 reads FYEKMQ (reference sequence). Sequencing was carried out using peripheral blood. This chain connects TRBV13 to TRBJ1-4, with D possibly being TRBD1 (6 bases). The TCR originated in a woman in her 30s with acute or convalescent COVID-19. The CDR3 is CASSPRGAGVVEKLFF. The CDR3 DNA is TGTGCCAGCAGCCCAAGAGGGGCAGGGGTAGTTGAAAAACTGTTTTTT.